This T cell receptor (beta chain) was identified during a study of control samples from healthy donors and cancer patients. The CDR3 runs 15 residues. V dropped 4 bases and J dropped 0 bases, with 11 bases sitting between them. Germline lookup yields CDR1 KGHSH and CDR2 LQKENI. The assay was immunoSEQ multiplex PCR, and TCRdb's table has in-frame clones only and misses some. The repertoire consists of approximately 140,000 clones, with more than 90% occurring once and the leading ten covering about 11%. The chain links TRBV18 to TRBJ2-3; D unresolved. What was sequenced was blood. This sequence originates from a man younger than 45 in good health. CDR3 amino acids: CASSRAVPSTDTQYF. The CDR3 nucleotides are TGTGCCAGCTCACGGGCGGTTCCTAGCACAGATACGCAGTATTTT.